A selection of T cell receptor beta chains follows, all from one sample in a study of blood T cell repertoires in COVID-19. Using immunoSEQ multiplex PCR, the repertoire was profiled, and TCRdb retains in-frame clones only, with some absent. The sample has under 250,000 clones, about 84% seen once. What was sequenced was peripheral blood. Receptors were obtained from a woman over 75 with acute or convalescent COVID-19. Both conserved end residues are part of each CDR3. A D gene is named only where the DNA matches it firmly. Clone size is stated in some rows and not others, as once, few, many or a class when expanded.

D	size	V	J	CDR3	DNA
TRBD1	.	TRBV11-2	TRBJ1-5	CASSLGDRDNQPQHF	TGTGCCAGCAGCCTCGGGGACAGGGACAATCAGCCCCAGCATTTT
TRBD1	few	TRBV13	TRBJ2-7	CASSSTGSVHEQYF	TGTGCCAGCAGCTCGACAGGGAGTGTCCACGAGCAGTACTTC
TRBD2	.	TRBV5-6	TRBJ2-1	CASSPGLAGVTSYNEQFF	TGTGCCAGCAGTCCTGGACTAGCGGGGGTAACATCCTACAATGAGCAGTTCTTC
.	.	TRBV2	TRBJ1-5	CASSGSTRGNQPQHF	TGTGCCAGCAGTGGGTCCACGAGGGGCAATCAGCCCCAGCATTTT
.	.	TRBV25-1	TRBJ2-7	CASRFSGGGFEQYF	TGTGCCAGCAGGTTTTCTGGCGGGGGCTTCGAGCAGTACTTC
.	.	TRBV5-1	TRBJ2-1	CASSLAGRPEQFF	TGCGCCAGCAGCTTAGCCGGCAGGCCAGAGCAGTTCTTC
.	few	TRBV18	TRBJ1-3	CASADSTGNTIYF	TGTGCCAGCGCAGACAGTACTGGAAACACCATATATTTT
.	.	TRBV18	TRBJ1-5	CASSNTQVLGPQHF	TGTGCCAGCTCAAACACACAGGTCCTAGGGCCCCAGCATTTT
.	.	TRBV19	TRBJ1-4	CASSIPHANEKLFF	TGTGCCAGTAGTATCCCACATGCTAATGAAAAACTGTTTTTT
.	.	TRBV28	TRBJ1-4	CASSARRSSDEKLFF	TGTGCCAGCAGTGCACGGAGGAGCTCGGATGAAAAACTGTTTTTT
.	.	TRBV2	TRBJ2-7	CASTWGDSYEQYF	TGTGCCAGCACGTGGGGGGACTCCTACGAGCAGTACTTC
TRBD1	.	TRBV25-1	TRBJ1-2	CASSEQTGIGYTF	TGTGCCAGCAGTGAACAGACAGGGATCGGCTACACCTTC
TRBD2	once	TRBV3-1/TRBV3-2	TRBJ2-1	CASSRTSGSYNEQFF	TGTGCCAGCAGCAGAACTAGCGGGAGCTACAATGAGCAGTTCTTC
.	.	TRBV19	TRBJ1-5	CASRQNPDEGQPQHF	TGTGCCAGTAGGCAGAACCCCGACGAGGGTCAGCCCCAGCATTTT
.	.	TRBV4-1	TRBJ2-6	CASSQSPSWANVLTF	TGCGCCAGCAGCCAATCCCCCTCTTGGGCCAACGTCCTGACTTTC
.	.	TRBV7-4	TRBJ1-4	CASRISVFAGPDEKLFF	TGTGCCAGCAGAATAAGTGTTTTCGCAGGTCCGGATGAAAAACTGTTTTTT
TRBD1	once	TRBV29-1	TRBJ1-1	CSVQGQGGWTEAFF	TGCAGCGTTCAGGGACAGGGAGGTTGGACTGAAGCTTTCTTT
.	.	TRBV6-1	TRBJ2-1	CASSEADKYNEQFF	TGTGCCAGCAGTGAAGCGGACAAATACAATGAGCAGTTCTTC
TRBD2	.	TRBV7-6	TRBJ2-1	CASSLLMGGRRQFF	TGTGCCAGCAGCTTACTGATGGGCGGGAGACGGCAGTTCTTC
TRBD1	many	TRBV7-2	TRBJ2-5	CASSLERTGFYF	TGTGCCAGCAGCTTAGAAAGGACAGGGTTTTACTTC
.	.	TRBV5-8	TRBJ1-5	CASSLDITPGEPQHF	TGTGCCAGCAGCTTGGACATAACCCCCGGAGAGCCCCAGCATTTT
TRBD1	.	TRBV29-1	TRBJ1-3	CSGRTGGVGNTIYF	TGCAGCGGGAGGACAGGGGGCGTTGGAAACACCATATATTTT
.	.	TRBV2	TRBJ1-1	CASSSLEGTEAFF	TGTGCCAGCAGCTCACTAGAGGGCACTGAAGCTTTCTTT
.	few	TRBV19	TRBJ1-6	CASSIQDSLYSPLHF	TGTGCCAGTAGTATTCAGGACAGCCTATATTCACCCCTCCACTTT
.	.	TRBV14	TRBJ2-7	CASSLVYRRQGTIRTYEQYF	TGTGCCAGCAGCCTAGTATATCGGCGCCAGGGGACCATCCGTACCTACGAGCAGTACTTC
.	.	TRBV29-1	TRBJ1-1	CSASEGNTEAFF	TGCAGCGCATCTGAGGGGAACACTGAAGCTTTCTTT
.	.	TRBV5-1	TRBJ1-1	CASSLVGRMNTEAFF	TGCGCCAGCAGCTTGGTTGGCCGTATGAACACTGAAGCTTTCTTT
TRBD2	.	TRBV5-1	TRBJ2-7	CASSVSGLAGGGRYEQYF	TGCGCCAGCAGCGTATCGGGACTAGCGGGAGGAGGACGATACGAGCAGTACTTC
TRBD1	many	TRBV29-1	TRBJ2-1	CSVGHRGNEQFF	TGCAGCGTTGGACACAGGGGCAATGAGCAGTTCTTC
.	.	TRBV6-6	TRBJ1-1	CASSFPSGDTEAFF	TGTGCCAGCAGTTTTCCCTCCGGGGACACTGAAGCTTTCTTT
.	.	TRBV5-1	TRBJ1-1	CASSQGIGGGTEAFF	TGCGCCAGCAGCCAGGGTATAGGGGGTGGCACTGAAGCTTTCTTT
TRBD1	.	TRBV5-1	TRBJ1-4	CASSLRVRQGNEKLFF	TGCGCCAGCAGCTTGCGCGTTAGACAGGGAAATGAAAAACTGTTTTTT
TRBD1	.	TRBV6-5	TRBJ1-2	CASRLDRVDNYGYTF	TGTGCCAGCAGGCTGGACAGGGTGGATAACTATGGCTACACCTTC
TRBD2	.	TRBV7-3	TRBJ2-3	CASSLLAGGPADTQYF	TGTGCCAGCAGCTTACTAGCGGGAGGGCCGGCAGATACGCAGTATTTT
.	.	TRBV5-4	TRBJ1-3	CASSSPGTRGNTIYF	TGTGCCAGCAGCTCGCCCGGGACTCGAGGCAACACCATATATTTT
.	.	TRBV5-1	TRBJ2-7	CASSSVRGANYEQYF	TGCGCCAGCAGCTCGGTTCGGGGGGCGAACTACGAGCAGTACTTC
TRBD1	.	TRBV19	TRBJ1-4	CASFGYGTGDEKLFF	TGTGCCAGCTTCGGTTACGGGACAGGGGATGAAAAACTGTTTTTT
TRBD2	.	TRBV5-1	TRBJ2-1	CASSFGGREGEQFF	TGCGCCAGCAGCTTCGGCGGCCGGGAGGGTGAGCAGTTCTTC
.	.	TRBV25-1	TRBJ1-2	CASSEPSGVYGYTF	TGTGCCAGCAGTGAACCCTCGGGGGTTTATGGCTACACCTTC
.	.	TRBV5-3	TRBJ2-7	CARSPTGWYEQYF	TGTGCCAGAAGCCCGACGGGTTGGTACGAGCAGTACTTC